This TCR beta chain is from a study of blood T cell repertoires in COVID-19 (TCRdb year 2020). At the level of the whole study: Collaborator samples came from the United States, Italy and Spain and covered acute and convalescent phases of COVID-19. The material from the prospective study consisted of cDNA or gDNA derived from T cells, B-cell-depleted T cells, or PBMCs. Where HLA class I and class II types were available, the types were taken from metadata supplied by the sample provider, not from assay-based typing. Deeply sampled blood TCRbeta repertoires from subjects exposed to, actively infected with, or recovered from COVID-19 were included in the dataset. Nearly every sample came with metadata listing a de-identified subject ID, COVID-19 status, age in years and sex. The repertoires were released in a freely available public database intended as a resource for research on the immune response to SARS-CoV-2. The samples were drawn from the first 160 participants of the ongoing ImmuneRACE study and from some 1,300 subjects provided by 6 global collaborators.

This clone was seen a handful of times. This clone's antigen is unknown. Within one base of it there is no much larger clone, and no base qualities were kept. TCRbeta CDR3 regions were amplified from genomic DNA using the immunoSEQ Assay, a bias-controlled multiplex PCR. In the paper's pipeline: The number of nucleated cells in each sample was estimated by amplification of reference gene primers within the assay. Sequence reads were collapsed and filtered to measure the absolute abundance of every unique TCRbeta CDR3 rearrangement. For each sample, productive Simpson clonality was calculated as the square root of Simpson's diversity index across productive rearrangements. The source is immuneACCESS, and TCRdb retained only in-frame sequences with V and J called. Part of the clones is not carried over; for the studies checked, unresolved V genes explain less than half of this, and the remainder is unexplained. Clone size and the V and J calls come from that table; the DNA yielded D and trimming. The sample table records 90,000 or so clones; about nine tenths of these occur just once. Under 0.6% of the sample comes from the top ten.

Whole blood was collected in K2EDTA tubes by collaborating institutions according to the institutions' own protocols. For TCRbeta analysis, collaborator samples were shipped as frozen whole blood, as isolated PBMCs, or as DNA extracted from either sample type. Including cysteine and phenylalanine, the CDR3 has 14 amino acids. The only DNA kept is the CDR3, 42 bases in frame from the first base. The germline V gene specifies SGHRS as CDR1 and YFSETQ as CDR2. V is cut by 2 bases and J by 0 bases, and the space between the germline ends is 9 bases. The research as a whole found: The amount of clinical and demographic metadata varied by source and participant and was provided uncurated.

This receptor was identified in a man between 60 and 75 years old with acute or convalescent COVID-19. The sequenced material came from peripheral blood. Recombination joined TRBV5-1 with TRBJ2-7; the D gene assignment is ambiguous. The CDR3 region: CASSLNSYSYEQYF. The DNA sequence is as follows: TGCGCCAGCAGCTTAAACAGCTACTCCTACGAGCAGTACTTC.